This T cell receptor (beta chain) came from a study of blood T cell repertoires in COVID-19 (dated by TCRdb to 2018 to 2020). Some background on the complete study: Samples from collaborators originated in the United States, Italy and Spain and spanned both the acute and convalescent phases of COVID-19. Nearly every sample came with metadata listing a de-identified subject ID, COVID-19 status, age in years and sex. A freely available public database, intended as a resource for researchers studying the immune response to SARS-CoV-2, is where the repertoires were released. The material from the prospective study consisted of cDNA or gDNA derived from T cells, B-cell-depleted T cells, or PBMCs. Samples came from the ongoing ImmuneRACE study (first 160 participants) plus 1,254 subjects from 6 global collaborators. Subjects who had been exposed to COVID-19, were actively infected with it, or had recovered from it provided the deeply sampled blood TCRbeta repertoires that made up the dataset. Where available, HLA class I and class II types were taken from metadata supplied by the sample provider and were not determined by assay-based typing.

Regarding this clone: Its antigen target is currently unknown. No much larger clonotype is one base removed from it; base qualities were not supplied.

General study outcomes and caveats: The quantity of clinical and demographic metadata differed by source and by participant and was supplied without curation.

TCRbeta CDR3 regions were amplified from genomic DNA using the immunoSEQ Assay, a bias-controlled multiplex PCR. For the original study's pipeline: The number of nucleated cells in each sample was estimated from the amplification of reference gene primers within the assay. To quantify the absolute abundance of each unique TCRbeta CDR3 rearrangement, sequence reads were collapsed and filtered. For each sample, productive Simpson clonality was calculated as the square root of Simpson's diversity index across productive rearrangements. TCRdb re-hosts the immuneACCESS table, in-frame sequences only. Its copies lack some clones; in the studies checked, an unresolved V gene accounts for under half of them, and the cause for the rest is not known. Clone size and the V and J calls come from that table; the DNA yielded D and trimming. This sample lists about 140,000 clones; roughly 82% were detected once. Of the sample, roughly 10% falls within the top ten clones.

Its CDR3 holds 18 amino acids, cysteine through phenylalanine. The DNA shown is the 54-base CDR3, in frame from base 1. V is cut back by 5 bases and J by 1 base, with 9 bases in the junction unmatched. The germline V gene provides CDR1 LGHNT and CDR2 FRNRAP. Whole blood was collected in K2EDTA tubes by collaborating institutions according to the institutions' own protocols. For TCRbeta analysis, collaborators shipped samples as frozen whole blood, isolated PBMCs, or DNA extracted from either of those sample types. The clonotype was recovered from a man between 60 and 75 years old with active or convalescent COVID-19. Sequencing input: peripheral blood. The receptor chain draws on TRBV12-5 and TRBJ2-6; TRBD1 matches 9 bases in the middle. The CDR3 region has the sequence CASGLDRGAPSGANVLTF. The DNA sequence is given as TGTGCTAGTGGTCTCGACAGGGGGGCCCCGTCTGGGGCCAACGTCCTGACTTTC.